This T cell receptor (beta chain) was profiled in a study of circulating CD8 cells and anti-PD-1 response in melanoma. Study background: Complete or partial response defined responders; stable or progressive disease, non-responders. General observations from the study: Generally, no replicate experiments were performed. Diversity ranked highest in DNEG and lowest in TIGIT subsets. Published repertoire comparisons used only baseline and M1 samples from a small cohort with few responders.

Each library started from about 15 ng of total RNA using the QIAseq Immune Repertoire TCR panel. From the reads, TCRdb called clonotypes with MiXCR, one entry per CDR3 protein. This table has hundreds of distinct CDR3 sequences, about 7.3% appearing once. Four subsets defined by PD-1 and/or TIGIT were sorted from live CD3+CD8+TCRalphabeta+ cells. Sample share makes this clonotype large. The antigen is undetermined. This TCR derives from a human donor with melanoma. Material: CD8+ T cells from PBMCs, obtained at baseline or after one month of anti-PD-1 therapy (not recorded which).

The DNA for the CDR3 is TGTGCCAGCAGCTCCCACCTAGCGGACAGCACAGATACGCAGTATTTT. Protein sequence: CASSSHLADSTDTQYF. The V call is TRBV7-2, the J call TRBJ2-3, with 7 bases lining up with TRBD2. CDR1 SGHTA and CDR2 FQGNSA come from the germline V gene. The CDR3 totals 16 residues. V lost 4 bases to trimming and J lost 0 bases; unmatched junction nucleotides: 7.